The 9 T cell receptor beta chains below all came from one sample that was sequenced in a study of response to subunit inactivated influenza vaccine. TCRdb re-called the RT-PCR reads through MiXCR, storing one row per CDR3 protein. The data show more than 550,000 distinct CDR3 sequences, with approximately 11% seen just once and 9.5% to 11% held by the top ten. This sample was also put to use in a study of T cells expressing NK-cell markers. That study reports: cDNA encoding TCR beta was synthesized via 5'RACE template switching incorporating UMIs.

Sequencing was performed on PBMCs from blood, taken on the day of vaccination. The receptor set was obtained from a man between 45 and 60 years old who received an inactivated influenza vaccine.

V gene TRBV9 combines with J gene TRBJ2-3; D is unresolved. V was cut by 0 bases and J by 5 bases, with 4 bases left in between. CDR3 length: 12 residues. CDR1 is SGDLS, CDR2 YYNGEE, per germline. The CDR3 coding sequence is TGTGCCAGCAGCGTAGAAAAAGATACGCAGTATTTT. It yields the protein CASSVEKDTQYF.

Concerning this clonotype itself: Germline is not matched at one junction end, which may reflect a read error. The chain has TRBV7-7 and TRBJ2-7, with 9 bases matching TRBD1. CDR1 and CDR2 from the germline V gene are SSHAT and FNYEAQ (reference sequence). This CDR3 comprises 16 residues. The CDR3 sequence: CASSPIPGQGGHEQYF. In DNA form, the CDR3 reads TGTGCTAGCAGCCCGATCCCGGGACAGGGTGGCCACGAGCAGTACTTC.

There are a few counts of this clonotype. The chain joins TRBV7-2 to TRBJ2-3, with a weak D call TRBD2 (6 bases). Germline-derived CDR1 and CDR2 are SGHTA and FQGNSA. CDR3 length: 14 amino acids. V lost 6 bases, J lost 0 bases, and 10 bases lay in between. CDR3 DNA sequence: TGTGCCAGCAGATGGGGGACTAGCACAGATACGCAGTATTTT. It codes for CASRWGTSTDTQYF.

This clonotype was seen a handful of times. The chain joins TRBV20-1 to TRBJ2-7; 12 nucleotides match TRBD1. The germline V gene encodes CDR1 DFQATT and CDR2 SNEGSKA (reference sequence). CDR3 size: 17 residues. Trimming at V came to 5 bases and at J to 6 bases, leaving 17 bases not matched to a gene. This CDR3 is CSASPGQGAVRGGEQYF. The CDR3 nucleotides read TGCAGTGCTTCTCCGGGACAGGGGGCCGTCCGAGGAGGCGAGCAGTACTTC.

This clonotype was counted only a few times. The chain joins TRBV6-2 or TRBV6-3 to TRBJ2-1; TRBD2 matches 8 bases. CDR1 is MNHEY and CDR2 is SVGEGT in the germline V gene. The CDR3 runs to 11 residues. V trimming: 5 bases; J trimming: 16 bases; junction bases outside the gene matches: 7. In DNA form, the CDR3 reads TGTGCCAGCAGTGCCCTGACTAGCGTTTTCTTC. Amino acid sequence: CASSALTSVFF.

The CDR3 is CASSLTTPNTEAFF. The CDR3 nucleotides are TGTGCCAGCAGCTTAACAACCCCGAACACTGAAGCTTTCTTT. This chain links TRBV7-8 with TRBJ1-1; unclear D gene. V was pared by 2 bases and J by 1 base, with 8 bases between. This CDR3 is 14 amino acids long. Germline loops: CDR1 SGHVS, CDR2 FQNEAQ.

The chain couples TRBV28 to TRBJ2-7; TRBD2 matches 8 bases. After removal of 6 bases from V and 5 bases from J, the junction contained 9 bases not matched to a gene. Looked up from germline, CDR1 is MDHEN and CDR2 is SYDVKM. This CDR3 region has 14 residues. The CDR3 nucleotides read TGTGCCAGCAGGCTTACTAGCGGAGGTAACGAGCAGTACTTC. It encodes CASRLTSGGNEQYF.

This clonotype came up many times. The rearrangement uses TRBV5-1 and TRBJ2-1; no definite D call. The CDR3 runs 19 residues. Germline V gene data show CDR1 as SGHRS and CDR2 as YFSETQ. Between the trimmed V and J ends, which lost 5 bases and 4 bases, there was a span of 28 bases. CDR3 DNA sequence: TGCGCCAGCAGGGTGGGGTGGGGAAGTAGTAAAGCTGAATACAATGAGCAGTTCTTC. It is translated as CASRVGWGSSKAEYNEQFF.

V is TRBV12-3 or TRBV12-4 and J is TRBJ2-1; 8 bases align to TRBD2. This CDR3 comprises 15 residues. V lost 5 bases and J lost 5; bases outside the gene matches: 8. DNA of the CDR3: TGTGCCAGCAGTCCCGGACTAGCCCGGAACAATGAGCAGTTCTTC. Amino acid sequence: CASSPGLARNNEQFF.